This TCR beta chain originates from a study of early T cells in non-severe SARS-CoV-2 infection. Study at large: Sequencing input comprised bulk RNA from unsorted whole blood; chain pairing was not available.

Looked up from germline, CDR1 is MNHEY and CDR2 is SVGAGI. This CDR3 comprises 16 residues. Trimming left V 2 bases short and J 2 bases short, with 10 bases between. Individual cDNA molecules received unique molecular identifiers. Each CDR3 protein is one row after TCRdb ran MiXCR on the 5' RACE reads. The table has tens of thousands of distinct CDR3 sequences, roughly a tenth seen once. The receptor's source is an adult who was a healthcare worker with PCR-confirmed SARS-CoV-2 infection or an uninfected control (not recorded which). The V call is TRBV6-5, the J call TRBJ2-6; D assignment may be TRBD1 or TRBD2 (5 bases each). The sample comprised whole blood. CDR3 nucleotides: TGTGCCAGCAGTTACCAGGGACGCCCTGGGGCCAACGTCCTGACTTTC. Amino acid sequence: CASSYQGRPGANVLTF.